A selection of T cell receptor beta chains follows, all from one sample in a study of shared clonotypes between healthy human individuals. Clones were sequenced by immunoSEQ multiplex PCR, and TCRdb holds only the in-frame ones, with some missing. The sample has some 1,100,000 clones; around three quarters are singletons. The sample consisted of memory CD4+ T cells from PBMCs. The receptors here all came from a man younger than 35 in good health. Some clones in this sample may be carry-over from other donors' samples. Each CDR3 is given with its conserved first and last residue. Fields, in order: V gene, J gene, CDR3 protein.

TRBV11-3	TRBJ2-1	CASSLRGTGRDEQFF
TRBV19	TRBJ1-2	CASMPWTGVNYGYTF
TRBV10-3	TRBJ2-7	CAISSGGTYEQYF
TRBV7-3	TRBJ2-3	CASSSTGGDTQYF
TRBV10-3	TRBJ2-7	CASQWEGAQPEQYF
TRBV15	TRBJ1-4	CATSRGRADEKLFF
TRBV7-9	TRBJ1-1	CASSLGRGGAFF
TRBV7-2	TRBJ2-2	CASSLVAGGPDTGELFF
TRBV28	TRBJ2-7	CASIPGQFYEQYF
TRBV10-2	TRBJ2-5	CASRRTIGETQYF
TRBV7-2	TRBJ2-7	CASSLSRGEQYF
TRBV30	TRBJ1-1	CAWRGAGTEAFF
TRBV30	TRBJ2-6	CAWSKWDGANVLTF
TRBV29-1	TRBJ1-3	CSVEPRGNTIYF
TRBV5-1	TRBJ1-1	CASSPRQNTEAFF
TRBV2	TRBJ2-7	CASSGLGGGYEQYF
TRBV5-8	TRBJ1-1	CASSFPGDTSLGTEAFF
TRBV6-5	TRBJ1-2	CASSSPRQGGPGYTF
TRBV29-1	TRBJ2-1	CSVTGSSYNEQFF
TRBV10-1	TRBJ2-4	CASRARAGGTKNIQYF
TRBV7-2	TRBJ2-5	CASSLVDQETQYF
TRBV19	TRBJ1-3	CASSMLAGNTIYF
TRBV5-4	TRBJ2-7	CASSLGDGRSYEQYF
TRBV5-4	TRBJ1-4	CASSQTGSRNEKLFF
TRBV5-1	TRBJ1-4	CASSLAILRDNEKLFF
TRBV7-2	TRBJ1-1	CASSYTVREAFF
TRBV9	TRBJ2-3	CASSPRTSGNGRQDTQYF
TRBV29-1	TRBJ2-3	CSVRGAQAIRTDTQYF